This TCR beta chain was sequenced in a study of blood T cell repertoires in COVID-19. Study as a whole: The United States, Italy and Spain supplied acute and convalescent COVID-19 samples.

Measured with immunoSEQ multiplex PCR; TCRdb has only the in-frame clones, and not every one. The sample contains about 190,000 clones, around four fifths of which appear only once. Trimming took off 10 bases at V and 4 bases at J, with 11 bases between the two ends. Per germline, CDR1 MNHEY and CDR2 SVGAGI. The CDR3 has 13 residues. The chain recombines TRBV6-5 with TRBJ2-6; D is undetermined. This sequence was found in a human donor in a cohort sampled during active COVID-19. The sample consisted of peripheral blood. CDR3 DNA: TGTGCCACCCGCCCCGCGGGGGCCAACGTCCTGACTTTC. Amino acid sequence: CATRPAGANVLTF.